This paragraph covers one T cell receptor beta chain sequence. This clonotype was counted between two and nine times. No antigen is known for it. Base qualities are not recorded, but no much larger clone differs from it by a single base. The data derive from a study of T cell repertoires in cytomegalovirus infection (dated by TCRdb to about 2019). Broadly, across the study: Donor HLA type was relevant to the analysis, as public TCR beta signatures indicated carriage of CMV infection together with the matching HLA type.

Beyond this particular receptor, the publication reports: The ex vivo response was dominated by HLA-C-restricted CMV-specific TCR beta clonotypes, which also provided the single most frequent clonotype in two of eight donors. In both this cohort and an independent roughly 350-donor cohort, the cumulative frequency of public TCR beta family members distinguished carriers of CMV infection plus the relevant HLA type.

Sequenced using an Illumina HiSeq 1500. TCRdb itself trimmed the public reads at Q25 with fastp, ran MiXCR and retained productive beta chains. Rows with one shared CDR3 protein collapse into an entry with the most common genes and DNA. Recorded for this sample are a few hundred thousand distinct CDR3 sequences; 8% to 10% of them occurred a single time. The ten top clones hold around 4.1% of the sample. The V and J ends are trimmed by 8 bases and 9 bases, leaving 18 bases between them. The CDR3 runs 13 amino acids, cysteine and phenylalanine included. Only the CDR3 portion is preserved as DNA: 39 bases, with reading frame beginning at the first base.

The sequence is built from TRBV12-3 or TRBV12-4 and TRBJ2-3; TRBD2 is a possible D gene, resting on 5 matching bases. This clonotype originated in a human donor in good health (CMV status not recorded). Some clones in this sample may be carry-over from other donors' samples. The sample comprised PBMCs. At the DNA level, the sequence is TGTGCCAGCCGAGAACTCCCGGGAAGGACGCAGTATTTT. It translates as CASRELPGRTQYF.